The 27 T cell receptor beta chains given below trace back to one sample, sequenced in a study of T cell responses to AZD1222 COVID-19 vaccine. The protocol was immunoSEQ multiplex PCR, while the TCRdb copy is restricted to in-frame clones and leaves out a portion. Here the sample spans 140,000 to 150,000 clones, more than 90% being singletons. The sample consisted of peripheral blood, taken on day 0 of AZD1222 vaccination. The receptors were gathered from an adult in good health.

The chain combines TRBV14 with TRBJ1-6; the match to TRBD1 covers 8 bases. The ends lost 3 bases at V and 0 bases at J; junction bases unmatched: 13. CDR3 length equals 20 residues. Germline values: CDR1 SGHDN, CDR2 FVKESK. In DNA form, the CDR3 reads TGTGCCAGCAGCCACCGGACAGGGCTGGGGAAGAGCTCCTATAATTCACCCCTCCACTTT. It translates to CASSHRTGLGKSSYNSPLHF.

This clone came up once. The rearrangement joins TRBV2 to TRBJ2-1; D remains ambiguous. V lost 4 bases, J lost 10 bases, and 5 bases lay in between. The CDR3 extends over 10 amino acids. Germline CDR1 is SNHLY and CDR2 is FYNNEI. CDR3 in DNA: TGTGCCAGCAGTGGGATCGAGCAGTTCTTC. Protein sequence: CASSGIEQFF.

J is TRBJ2-3 and V is TRBV5-1, with 9 positions matching TRBD1. CDR1 and CDR2 (germline): SGHRS, YFSETQ. The junction had 9 bases not matched to a gene; V was cut back by 4 bases and J by 3 bases. The CDR3 spans 16 residues. The CDR3 region has the DNA TGCGCCAGCAGCGATCTCCGACAGGGGGGGACAGATACGCAGTATTTT. Translation gives CASSDLRQGGTDTQYF.

This clone was counted a few times. The V call is TRBV2, the J call TRBJ1-5, with D uncertain. The length of the CDR3 is 19 residues. CDR1 is SNHLY and CDR2 is FYNNEI in the germline V gene. V lost 2 bases and J lost 1, with 21 bases in between. CDR3 nucleotide sequence: TGTGCCAGCAGTGAATATCGACAACCGGGTCGCGTGAGCAATCAGCCCCAGCATTTT. Protein sequence: CASSEYRQPGRVSNQPQHF.

This rearrangement joins TRBV5-6 to TRBJ2-2; TRBD1 matches at 9 bases. This CDR3 is 17 amino acids long. The ends lost 2 bases at V and 7 bases at J; junction bases unmatched: 12. Per the germline V gene, CDR1 is SGHDT and CDR2 is YYEEEE. CDR3 loop: CASSFLQGALGDGELFF. The CDR3 nucleotides are TGTGCCAGCAGCTTTCTACAGGGGGCGCTCGGGGACGGGGAGCTGTTTTTT.

This chain links TRBV6-5 with TRBJ1-2, with D hard to call. The CDR3 runs 14 residues. Germline V gene data show CDR1 as MNHEY and CDR2 as SVGAGI. V was clipped by 0 bases and J by 8 bases, with 13 bases between them. CDR3 in amino acids: CASSYSPVLGGYTF. CDR3 bases: TGTGCCAGCAGTTACTCCCCGGTCCTAGGGGGCTACACCTTC.

This rearrangement joins TRBV27 to TRBJ1-5; D remains ambiguous. The length of the CDR3 is 15 residues. CDR1 MNHEY and CDR2 SMNVEV come from the germline V gene (reference sequence). V dropped 5 bases and J dropped 3 bases, with 14 bases sitting between them. The CDR3 bases are TGTGCCAGCAGTCCCCGGACGGACCCCAATCAGCCCCAGCATTTT. Translated: CASSPRTDPNQPQHF.

This chain links TRBV5-4 with TRBJ1-1; tentatively, D is TRBD1 (6 bases). Germline V CDR1 and CDR2: SGHNT, YYREEE (reference sequence). The CDR3 is made up of 14 amino acids. The V and J ends lost 7 bases and 4 bases respectively, with 17 bases between them. In DNA, the CDR3 is TGTGCCAGCTCCTTGAGGGGGGCGAGCACTGAAGCTTTCTTT. Protein sequence: CASSLRGASTEAFF.

The J gene is TRBJ1-5, the V gene TRBV7-9; D gene uncertain. With 1 base removed from V and 12 bases from J, the gap between germline ends came to 28 bases. The CDR3 has 18 residues. CDR1 and CDR2 from the germline V gene are SEHNR and FQNEAQ (reference sequence). CDR3 loop: CASSLVIASSRLPFVQHF. Here the CDR3 DNA reads TGTGCCAGCAGCTTAGTCATCGCCTCATCTCGCCTTCCTTTCGTCCAGCATTTT.

The chain joins TRBV7-9 to TRBJ1-1; 7 bases match TRBD1. The V segment lost 5 bases and the J segment 10 bases; nucleotides outside the gene matches: 4. The length of the CDR3 is 11 residues. The germline V gene encodes CDR1 SEHNR and CDR2 FQNEAQ (reference sequence). The CDR3 loop reads CASSLRQGAFF. The CDR3 DNA reads as TGTGCCAGCAGCCTACGACAGGGAGCTTTCTTT.

V is TRBV4-1 and J is TRBJ2-3; 8 positions match TRBD2. CDR1 MGHRA and CDR2 YSYEKL come from the germline V gene. The CDR3 totals 18 residues. Trimming removed 6 bases from V and 0 bases from J; junction bases left unmatched: 14. CDR3 in amino acids: CASSERLASPPSTDTQYF. CDR3 DNA sequence: TGCGCCAGCAGTGAGCGACTAGCGTCGCCCCCTAGCACAGATACGCAGTATTTT.

This clone was seen a few times. V and J are TRBV18 and TRBJ2-5, with 9 bases that match TRBD1. The CDR3 loop spans 13 amino acids. V shed 5 bases and J 5 bases; nucleotides not matched to a gene: 3. Germline CDR1 is KGHSH and CDR2 is LQKENI. CDR3 amino acids: CASSDGTGETQYF. Written as DNA, the CDR3 is TGTGCCAGCTCAGATGGGACAGGGGAGACCCAGTACTTC. Full variable domain (remainder filled in from reference TRBV18 and TRBJ2-5): NAGVMQNPRHLVRRRGQEARLRCSPMKGHSHVYWYRQLPEEGLKFMVYLQKENIIDESGMPKERFSAEFPKEGPSILRIQQVVRGDSAAYFCASSDGTGETQYFGPGTRLLVL.

This rearrangement joins TRBV4-1 to TRBJ2-1; 13 bases align to TRBD2. The junction had 0 bases not matched to a gene; V was cut back by 1 base and J by 6 bases. Germline CDR1 reads MGHRA; CDR2 reads YSYEKL. The CDR3 has 15 amino acids. This chain's CDR3 is CASSQGTSGSNEQFF. The CDR3 DNA is TGCGCCAGCAGCCAAGGGACTAGCGGGAGCAATGAGCAGTTCTTC.

The DNA for the CDR3 is TGTGCCAGCAGCCCCGCAAGACAGGCAGCTAACTATGGCTACACCTTC. Protein product: CASSPARQAANYGYTF. This chain uses TRBV9 with TRBJ1-2; D perhaps matches TRBD1 (6 bases). This CDR3 has 16 residues. Germline V gives CDR1 SGDLS, CDR2 YYNGEE. The V gene lost 4 bases and the J gene lost 0 bases, with 16 bases spanning the gap.

The chain combines TRBV28 with TRBJ1-2; perhaps TRBD1 as D (5 bases). Germline values: CDR1 MDHEN, CDR2 SYDVKM. With 1 base removed from V and 7 bases from J, the gap between germline ends came to 16 bases. The CDR3 spans 15 residues. CDR3 coding DNA: TGTGCCAGCAGTTTATCGACAATCAGGGACTCTGGCTACACCTTC. Protein: CASSLSTIRDSGYTF.

The J gene is TRBJ2-1, the V gene TRBV15, with D uncertain. Per the germline V gene, CDR1 is LNHNV and CDR2 is YYDKDF (reference sequence). CDR3 size: 14 residues. Trimming took 1 base from V and 8 from J, leaving 12 bases between them. The DNA of the CDR3 is TGTGCCACCAGCAGAGGTGATAGCCAGGATGAGCAGTTCTTC. The encoded protein is CATSRGDSQDEQFF.

The chain employs TRBV19 and TRBJ1-6; D gene ambiguous. The V and J ends lost 0 bases and 3 bases respectively, with 9 bases between them. The CDR3 covers 16 residues. Germline V CDR1 and CDR2: LNHDA, SQIVND (reference sequence). The CDR3 sequence is CASSIDREGYNSPLHF. As DNA, the CDR3 is TGTGCCAGTAGTATAGATAGGGAGGGCTATAATTCACCCCTCCACTTT.

This clone appeared once. This rearrangement joins TRBV6-5 to TRBJ1-1; the D gene is possibly TRBD1 (6 bases). The CDR3 contains 10 residues. V lost 7 bases, J lost 10 bases, and 10 bases lay in between. The germline V gene encodes CDR1 MNHEY and CDR2 SVGAGI. The CDR3 sequence: CASMGATAFF. The CDR3 DNA reads TGTGCCAGCATGGGGGCCACAGCTTTCTTT.

Here the CDR3 reads CASSLTGNSGNTIYF. The CDR3, as DNA: TGTGCCAGCAGCTTAACAGGCAACTCTGGAAACACCATATATTTT. The chain recombines TRBV5-4 with TRBJ1-3; a weak D match, TRBD1 (5 bases). The V gene lost 2 bases and the J gene lost 0 bases, with 9 bases spanning the gap. CDR3 length: 15 amino acids. CDR1 is SGHNT, CDR2 YYREEE, per germline (reference sequence).

The chain recombines TRBV5-4 with TRBJ2-3; D remains unclear. CDR1 and CDR2 from the germline V gene are SGHNT and YYREEE (reference sequence). The CDR3 totals 15 residues. Deletions cut 0 bases from V and 0 bases from J, with 8 bases between. CDR3 in DNA: TGTGCCAGCAGCTTGGAGGGCGGAAGCACAGATACGCAGTATTTT. Amino acid sequence: CASSLEGGSTDTQYF.

The chain combines TRBV5-1 with TRBJ1-1, with a possible D match to TRBD1 (6 bases). The V gene lost 1 base and the J gene lost 5 bases, with 12 bases spanning the gap. The germline CDR1 and CDR2 sequences are SGHRS and YFSETQ. This CDR3 is built from 14 residues. CDR3 in DNA: TGCGCCAGCAGCTTGCTGGGGGCAGGAACTGAAGCTTTCTTT. Protein: CASSLLGAGTEAFF.

The chain joins TRBV5-1 to TRBJ1-1, with no clear D. V lost 4 bases to trimming and J lost 1 base, with 14 bases between them. Germline lookup yields CDR1 SGHRS and CDR2 YFSETQ. This CDR3 comprises 15 residues. The CDR3 loop reads CASSPPRSENTEAFF. The CDR3 nucleotides are TGCGCCAGCAGCCCCCCCCGGTCGGAGAACACTGAAGCTTTCTTT. The full variable domain, its missing parts supplied by reference TRBV5-1 and TRBJ1-1, is KAGVTQTPRYLIKTRGQQVTLSCSPISGHRSVSWYQQTPGQGLQFLFEYFSETQRNKGNFPGRFSGRQFSNSRSEMNVSTLELGDSALYLCASSPPRSENTEAFFGQGTRLTVV.

The V and J genes are TRBV11-2 and TRBJ1-3; a weak D match, TRBD1 (5 bases). From germline, CDR1 is SGHAT and CDR2 FQNNGV. Trimming left V 0 bases short and J 1 base short, with 10 bases between. The CDR3 runs 16 residues. The CDR3 bases are TGTGCCAGCAGCTTAGAGGGGGTTTTATCTGGAAACACCATATATTTT. Translated, it gives CASSLEGVLSGNTIYF. Variable domain in full (rest from reference TRBV11-2 and TRBJ1-3): EAGVAQSPRYKIIEKRQSVAFWCNPISGHATLYWYQQILGQGPKLLIQFQNNGVVDDSQLPKDRFSAERLKGVDSTLKIQPAKLEDSAVYLCASSLEGVLSGNTIYFGEGSWLTVV.

The chain links TRBV9 to TRBJ1-3; no clear D. Looked up from germline, CDR1 is SGDLS and CDR2 is YYNGEE. The CDR3 covers 15 residues. The V gene lost 0 bases and the J gene lost 4 bases, with 11 bases spanning the gap. The CDR3 sequence: CASSVEPGQGNTIYF. CDR3 nucleotide sequence: TGTGCCAGCAGCGTAGAGCCCGGGCAAGGAAACACCATATATTTT.

This chain connects TRBV29-1 to TRBJ1-4; TRBD1 might be the D (5 bases). CDR1 is SQVTM and CDR2 is ANQGSEA in the germline V gene. The CDR3 contains 15 residues. CDR3: CRETFQRGKNEKLFF. The CDR3 DNA sequence: TGCAGAGAAACATTTCAGAGGGGAAAAAATGAAAAACTGTTTTTT.

The chain uses TRBV18 and TRBJ2-7, with 11 bases matching TRBD1. Germline values: CDR1 KGHSH, CDR2 LQKENI. The CDR3 consists of 15 residues. Trimming took 3 bases from V and 7 from J; bases not matched to a gene: 8. CDR3 sequence reads: CASSPQGTGGGEQYF. CDR3 sequence (DNA): TGTGCCAGCTCACCTCAGGGGACAGGGGGAGGAGAGCAGTACTTC.

The rearrangement uses TRBV5-5 and TRBJ1-2, with 10 bases that match TRBD1. CDR3 length: 15 amino acids. V gave up 4 bases and J gave up 5 bases; unmatched junction bases: 8. Germline lookup yields CDR1 SGHKS and CDR2 YYEKEE (reference sequence). CDR3 sequence reads: CASSTGTGASYGYTF. The DNA for the CDR3 is TGTGCCAGCAGCACCGGGACAGGGGCCAGTTATGGCTACACCTTC.